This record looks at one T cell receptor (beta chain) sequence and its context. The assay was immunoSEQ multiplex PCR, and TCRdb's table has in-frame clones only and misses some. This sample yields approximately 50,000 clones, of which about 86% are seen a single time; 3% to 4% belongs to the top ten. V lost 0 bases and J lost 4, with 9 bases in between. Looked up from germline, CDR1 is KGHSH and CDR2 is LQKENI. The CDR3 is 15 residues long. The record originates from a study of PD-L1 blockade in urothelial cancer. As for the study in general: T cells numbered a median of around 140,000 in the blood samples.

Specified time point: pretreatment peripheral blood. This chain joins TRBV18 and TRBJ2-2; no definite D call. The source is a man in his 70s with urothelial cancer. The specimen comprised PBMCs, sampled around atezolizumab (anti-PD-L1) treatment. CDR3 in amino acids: CASSPPDRSTGELFF. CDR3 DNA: TGTGCCAGCTCACCACCGGATAGGAGCACCGGGGAGCTGTTTTTT.